These T cell receptor beta chains were read from a single sample in a study of OX40 agonist ivuxolimab in advanced cancers. Measured with immunoSEQ multiplex PCR; TCRdb has only the in-frame clones, and not every one. The table has approximately 70,000 clones, roughly 80% seen once. Source: CD4+ or CD8+ T cells sorted from blood, taken in a trial of the OX40 agonist ivuxolimab. Receptors originate from an adult with an advanced solid tumor such as melanoma, head and neck, liver or kidney cancer. The CDR3 runs from the conserved cysteine through the conserved F or W. Fields, in order: V gene, D gene, J gene, clone size, CDR3 protein. D genes are given only for firm matches. The size entry is marked missing in some rows and otherwise reads once, few, many or a size class.

v_gene: TRBV5-6
d_gene: TRBD2
j_gene: TRBJ2-7
abundance: NA
CDR3aa: CASSPARLAGVYEQYF

v_gene: TRBV2
d_gene: NA
j_gene: TRBJ1-5
abundance: NA
CDR3aa: CASRGTHQPQHF

v_gene: TRBV30
d_gene: NA
j_gene: TRBJ2-6
abundance: NA
CDR3aa: CAWSRLSTGANVLTF

v_gene: TRBV10-2
d_gene: NA
j_gene: TRBJ1-2
abundance: NA
CDR3aa: CASSESWGGYTF

v_gene: TRBV19
d_gene: TRBD1
j_gene: TRBJ1-4
abundance: NA
CDR3aa: CASGTGSEKLFF

v_gene: TRBV28
d_gene: NA
j_gene: TRBJ2-6
abundance: few
CDR3aa: CASSLSGAGANVLTF

v_gene: TRBV5-1
d_gene: TRBD1
j_gene: TRBJ2-1
abundance: few
CDR3aa: CASSLGGATYNEQFF

v_gene: TRBV29-1
d_gene: NA
j_gene: TRBJ1-1
abundance: few
CDR3aa: CSAMGLNTEAFF

v_gene: TRBV11-3
d_gene: TRBD2
j_gene: TRBJ2-1
abundance: few
CDR3aa: CASSLGLAGGLSYNEQFF

v_gene: TRBV2
d_gene: TRBD1
j_gene: TRBJ2-5
abundance: NA
CDR3aa: CASSAGGETQYF